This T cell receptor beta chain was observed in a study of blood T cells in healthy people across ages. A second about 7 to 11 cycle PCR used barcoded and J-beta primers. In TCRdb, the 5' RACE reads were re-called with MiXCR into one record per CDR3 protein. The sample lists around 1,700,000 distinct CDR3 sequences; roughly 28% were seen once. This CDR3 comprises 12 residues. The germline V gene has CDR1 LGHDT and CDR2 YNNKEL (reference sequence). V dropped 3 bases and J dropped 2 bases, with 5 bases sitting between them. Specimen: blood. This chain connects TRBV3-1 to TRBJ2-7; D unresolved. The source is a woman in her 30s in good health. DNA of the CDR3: TGTGCCAGCAGCCACTCCACCTACGAGCAGTACTTC. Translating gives CASSHSTYEQYF.